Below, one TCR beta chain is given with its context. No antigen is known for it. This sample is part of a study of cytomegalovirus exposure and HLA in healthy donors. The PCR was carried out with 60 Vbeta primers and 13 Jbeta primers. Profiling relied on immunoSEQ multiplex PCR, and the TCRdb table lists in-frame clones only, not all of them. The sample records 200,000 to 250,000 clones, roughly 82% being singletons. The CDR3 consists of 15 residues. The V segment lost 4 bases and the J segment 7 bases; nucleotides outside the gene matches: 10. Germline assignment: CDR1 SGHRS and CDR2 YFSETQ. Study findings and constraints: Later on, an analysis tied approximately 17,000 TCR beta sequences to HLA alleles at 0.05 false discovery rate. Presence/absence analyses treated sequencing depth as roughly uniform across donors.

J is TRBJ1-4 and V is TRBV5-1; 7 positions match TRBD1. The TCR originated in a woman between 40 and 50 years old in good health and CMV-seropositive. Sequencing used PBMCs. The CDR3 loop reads CASSPTGASGEKLFF. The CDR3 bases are TGCGCCAGCAGCCCTACAGGGGCCAGTGGTGAAAAACTGTTTTTT. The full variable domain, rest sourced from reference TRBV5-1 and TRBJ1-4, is KAGVTQTPRYLIKTRGQQVTLSCSPISGHRSVSWYQQTPGQGLQFLFEYFSETQRNKGNFPGRFSGRQFSNSRSEMNVSTLELGDSALYLCASSPTGASGEKLFFGSGTQLSVL.